The present TCR beta chain was sequenced within a study of vaccination and CD4 T cells after COVID-19. The Oncomine TCR Beta short-read assay was what sequenced the DNA obtained from cultured CD4+ T cells. MiXCR, run by TCRdb on the PCR reads, gives a single entry per CDR3 protein. The sample gives under 20,000 distinct CDR3 sequences, 58% of which show up once; more than 9.5% is in the top ten. Treatment here: 10-day PBMC culture with coronavirus spike peptide pools or control peptides (ViraFEST assay). Regarding this clonotype: What it binds is not known.

From germline, CDR1 is MGHDK and CDR2 SYGVNS. The ends lost 3 bases at V and 6 bases at J; junction bases unmatched: 4. This CDR3 is 13 amino acids long. The sequence derives from a human donor who had recovered from COVID-19. Material: CD4+ T cells from blood, cultured in vitro, obtained after SARS-CoV-2 vaccination. The V gene is TRBV25-1, the J gene TRBJ2-7; 8 nucleotides align to TRBD1. The DNA of the CDR3 is TGTGCCAGCAGTGACAGGGGGCGAAGCGAGCAGTACTTC. This translates into CASSDRGRSEQYF.